Each of the 7 T cell receptor beta chains below was sequenced from the same sample in a study of tissue T cells after allogeneic stem cell transplantation. Profiling relied on immunoSEQ multiplex PCR, and the TCRdb table lists in-frame clones only, not all of them. The profile shows 3,000 or so clones, less than 80% of them singletons. Enrolled prospectively were adult allogeneic hematopoietic cell transplant recipients whose graft-versus-host disease was steroid-refractory. This specimen was ascending colon tissue, taken at autopsy. Receptors originate from a male patient at least 60 years old with steroid-refractory graft-versus-host disease after an allogeneic stem cell transplant. Some T cells could come from the graft donor.

This chain connects TRBV7-9 to TRBJ2-2; a weak D match, TRBD1 (5 bases). The CDR3 runs to 16 residues. V was shortened by 4 bases and J by 2 bases, with 14 bases between the two germline ends. Germline CDR1 reads SEHNR; CDR2 reads FQNEAQ (reference sequence). The CDR3 loop reads CASSSVGALNTGELFF. The CDR3 nucleotides are TGTGCCAGCAGCTCGGTTGGGGCTCTTAACACCGGGGAGCTGTTTTTT.

This clone is classed as medium-sized (0.01 to 0.1%). This chain uses TRBV19 with TRBJ2-7; TRBD1 might be the D (6 bases). V lost 5 bases, J lost 2 bases, and 19 bases lay in between. Germline lookup yields CDR1 LNHDA and CDR2 SQIVND (reference sequence). There are 16 residues in the CDR3. The DNA of the CDR3 is TGTGCCAGTAGTCCGCCCTACACAGGGTTGGCCTACGAGCAGTACTTC. Translating it yields CASSPPYTGLAYEQYF.

This clone appeared a few times. Here the CDR3 DNA reads TGTGCCACCAGTGATCCCCTTCGGGGGGGAGATGGAGATACGCAGTATTTT. This codes for CATSDPLRGGDGDTQYF. The chain links TRBV24-1 to TRBJ2-3, with 8 bases fitting TRBD2. The V segment lost 3 bases and the J segment 5 bases; nucleotides outside the gene matches: 12. Per germline, CDR1 KGHDR and CDR2 SFDVKD. The CDR3 loop spans 17 amino acids.

This chain uses TRBV9 with TRBJ2-3; D perhaps matches TRBD2 (7 bases). Germline V gives CDR1 SGDLS, CDR2 YYNGEE. V dropped 1 base and J dropped 0 bases, with 12 bases sitting between them. CDR3 length: 16 amino acids. For the CDR3, the DNA is TGTGCCAGCAGCGTACACGGGGGGCCTAGCACAGATACGCAGTATTTT. As protein: CASSVHGGPSTDTQYF.

The genes are TRBV4-3 and TRBJ2-2; D not resolved. The CDR3 runs 15 residues. Trimming took off 0 bases at V and 1 base at J, with 6 bases between the two ends. Germline lookup yields CDR1 LGHNA and CDR2 YSLEER. CDR3 nucleotide sequence: TGCGCCAGCAGCCAAGATCGGTGGAACACCGGGGAGCTGTTTTTT. This translates into CASSQDRWNTGELFF.

The chain combines TRBV3-1 (or the pseudogene TRBV3-2) with TRBJ1-6; D gene unclear. V gave up 5 bases and J gave up 5 bases, with 22 bases separating them. This CDR3 is built from 18 residues. From germline, CDR1 is LGHDT and CDR2 YNNKEL (reference sequence). In DNA, the CDR3 is TGTGCCAGCAGCTCCTTGGGTCCCATCATACATCATAATTCACCCCTCCACTTT. Encoded protein: CASSSLGPIIHHNSPLHF.

This clone has a single count. V and J are TRBV23-1 and TRBJ1-1; D is unclear. TRBV23-1 has ORF status, its function being uncertain. V lost 2 bases and J lost 10, with 8 bases in between. The CDR3 runs 11 residues. DNA for the CDR3: TGCGCCAGCAGTCAAGGCCAACGAGCTTTCTTT. It translates to CASSQGQRAFF.